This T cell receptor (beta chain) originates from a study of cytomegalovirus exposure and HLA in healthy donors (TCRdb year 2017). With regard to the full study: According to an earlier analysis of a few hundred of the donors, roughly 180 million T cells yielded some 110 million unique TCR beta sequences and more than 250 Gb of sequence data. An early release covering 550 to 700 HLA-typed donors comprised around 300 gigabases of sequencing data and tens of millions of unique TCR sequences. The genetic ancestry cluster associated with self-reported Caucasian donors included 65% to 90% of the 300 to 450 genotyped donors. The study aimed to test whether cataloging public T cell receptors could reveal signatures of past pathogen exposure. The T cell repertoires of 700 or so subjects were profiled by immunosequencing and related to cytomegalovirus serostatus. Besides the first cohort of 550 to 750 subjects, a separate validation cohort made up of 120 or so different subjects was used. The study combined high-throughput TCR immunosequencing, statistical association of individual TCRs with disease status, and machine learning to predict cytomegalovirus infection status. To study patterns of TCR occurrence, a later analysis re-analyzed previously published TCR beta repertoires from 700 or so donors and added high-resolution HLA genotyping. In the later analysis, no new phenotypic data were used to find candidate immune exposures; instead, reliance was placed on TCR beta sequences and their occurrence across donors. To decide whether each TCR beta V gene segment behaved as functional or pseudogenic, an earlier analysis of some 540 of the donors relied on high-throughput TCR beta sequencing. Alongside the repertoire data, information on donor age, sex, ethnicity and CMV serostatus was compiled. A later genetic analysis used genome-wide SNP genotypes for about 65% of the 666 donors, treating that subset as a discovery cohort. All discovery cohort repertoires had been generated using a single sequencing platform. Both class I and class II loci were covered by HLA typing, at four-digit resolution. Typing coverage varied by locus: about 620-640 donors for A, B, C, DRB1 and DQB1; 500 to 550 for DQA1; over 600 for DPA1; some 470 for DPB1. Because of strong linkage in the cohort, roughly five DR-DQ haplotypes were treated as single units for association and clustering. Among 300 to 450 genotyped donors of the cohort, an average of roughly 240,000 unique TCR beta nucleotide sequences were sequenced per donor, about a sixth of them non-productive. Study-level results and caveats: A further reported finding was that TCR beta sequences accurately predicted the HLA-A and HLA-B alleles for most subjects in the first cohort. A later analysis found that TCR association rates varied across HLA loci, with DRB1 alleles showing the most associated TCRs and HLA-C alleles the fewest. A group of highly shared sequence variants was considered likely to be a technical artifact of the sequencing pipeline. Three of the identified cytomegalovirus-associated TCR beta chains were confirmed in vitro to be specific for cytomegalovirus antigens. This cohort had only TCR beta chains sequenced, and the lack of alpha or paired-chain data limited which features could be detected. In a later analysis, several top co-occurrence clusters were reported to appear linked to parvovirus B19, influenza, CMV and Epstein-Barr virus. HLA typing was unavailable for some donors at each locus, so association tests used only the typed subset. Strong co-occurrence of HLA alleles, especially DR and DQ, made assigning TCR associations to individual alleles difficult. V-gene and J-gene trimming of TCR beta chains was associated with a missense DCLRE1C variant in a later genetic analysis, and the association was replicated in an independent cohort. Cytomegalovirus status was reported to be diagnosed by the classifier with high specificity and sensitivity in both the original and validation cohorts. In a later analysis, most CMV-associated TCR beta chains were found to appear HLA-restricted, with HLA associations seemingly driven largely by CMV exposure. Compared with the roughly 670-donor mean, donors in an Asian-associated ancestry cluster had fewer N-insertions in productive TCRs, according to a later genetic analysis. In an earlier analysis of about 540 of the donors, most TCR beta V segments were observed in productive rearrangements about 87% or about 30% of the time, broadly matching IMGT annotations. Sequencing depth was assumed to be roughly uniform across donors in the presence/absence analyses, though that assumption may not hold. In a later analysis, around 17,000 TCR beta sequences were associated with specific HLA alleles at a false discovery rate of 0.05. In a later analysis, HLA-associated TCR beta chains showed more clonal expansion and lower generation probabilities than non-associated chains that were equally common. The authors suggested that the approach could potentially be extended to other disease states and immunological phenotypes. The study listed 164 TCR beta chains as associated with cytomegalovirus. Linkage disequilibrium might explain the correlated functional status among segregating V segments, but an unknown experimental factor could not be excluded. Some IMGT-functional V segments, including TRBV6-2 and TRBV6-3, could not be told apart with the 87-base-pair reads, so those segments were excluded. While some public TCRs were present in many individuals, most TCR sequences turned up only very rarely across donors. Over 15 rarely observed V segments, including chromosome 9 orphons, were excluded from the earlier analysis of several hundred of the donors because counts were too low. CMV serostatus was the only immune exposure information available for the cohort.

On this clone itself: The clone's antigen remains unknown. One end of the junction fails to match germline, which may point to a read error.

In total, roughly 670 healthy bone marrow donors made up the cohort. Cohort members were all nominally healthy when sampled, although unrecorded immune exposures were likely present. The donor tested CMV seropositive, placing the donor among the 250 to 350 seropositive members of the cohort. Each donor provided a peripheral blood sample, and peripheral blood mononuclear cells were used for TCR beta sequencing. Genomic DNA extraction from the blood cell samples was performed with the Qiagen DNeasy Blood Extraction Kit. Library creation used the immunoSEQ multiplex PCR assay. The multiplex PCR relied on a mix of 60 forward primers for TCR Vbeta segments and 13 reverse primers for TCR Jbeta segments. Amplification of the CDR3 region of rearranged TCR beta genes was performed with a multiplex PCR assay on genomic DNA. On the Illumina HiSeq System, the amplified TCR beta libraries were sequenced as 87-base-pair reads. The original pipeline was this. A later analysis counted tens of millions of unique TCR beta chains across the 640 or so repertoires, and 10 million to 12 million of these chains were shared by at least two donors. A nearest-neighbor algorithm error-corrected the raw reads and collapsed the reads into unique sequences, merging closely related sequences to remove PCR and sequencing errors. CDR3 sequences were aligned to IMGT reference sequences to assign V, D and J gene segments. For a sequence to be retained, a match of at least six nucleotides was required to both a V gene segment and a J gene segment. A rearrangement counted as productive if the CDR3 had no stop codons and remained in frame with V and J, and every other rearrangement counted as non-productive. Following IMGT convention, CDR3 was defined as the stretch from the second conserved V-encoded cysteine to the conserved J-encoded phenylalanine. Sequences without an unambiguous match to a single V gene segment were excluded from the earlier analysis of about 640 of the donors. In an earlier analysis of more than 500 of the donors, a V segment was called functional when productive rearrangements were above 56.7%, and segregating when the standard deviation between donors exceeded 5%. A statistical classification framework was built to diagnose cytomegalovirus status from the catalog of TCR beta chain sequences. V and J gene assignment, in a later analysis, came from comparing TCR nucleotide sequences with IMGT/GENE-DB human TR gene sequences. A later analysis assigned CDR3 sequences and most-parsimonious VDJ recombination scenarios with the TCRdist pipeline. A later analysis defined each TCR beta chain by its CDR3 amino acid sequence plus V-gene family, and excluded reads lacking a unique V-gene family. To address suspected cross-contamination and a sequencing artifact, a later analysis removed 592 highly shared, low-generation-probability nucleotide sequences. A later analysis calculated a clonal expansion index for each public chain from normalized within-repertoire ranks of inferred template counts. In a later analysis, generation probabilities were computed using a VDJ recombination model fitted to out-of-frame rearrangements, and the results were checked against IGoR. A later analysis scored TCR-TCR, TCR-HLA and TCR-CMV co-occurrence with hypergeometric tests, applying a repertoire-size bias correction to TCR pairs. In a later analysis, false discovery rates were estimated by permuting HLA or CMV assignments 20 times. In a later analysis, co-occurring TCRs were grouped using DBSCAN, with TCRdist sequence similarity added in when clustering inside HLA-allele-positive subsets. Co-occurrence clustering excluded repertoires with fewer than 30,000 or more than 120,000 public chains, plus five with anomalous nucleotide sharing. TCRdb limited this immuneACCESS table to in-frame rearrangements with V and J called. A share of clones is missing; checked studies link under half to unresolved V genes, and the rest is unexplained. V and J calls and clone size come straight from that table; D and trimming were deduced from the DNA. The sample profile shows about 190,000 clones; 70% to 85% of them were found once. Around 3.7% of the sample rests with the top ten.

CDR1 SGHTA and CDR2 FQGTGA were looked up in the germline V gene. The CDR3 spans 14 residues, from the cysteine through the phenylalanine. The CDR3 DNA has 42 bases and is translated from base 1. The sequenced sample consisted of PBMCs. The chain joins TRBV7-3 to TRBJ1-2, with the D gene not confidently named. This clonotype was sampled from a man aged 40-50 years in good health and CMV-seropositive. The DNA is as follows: TGTTCCAGCAGCTCGGGCCCGGGAGGTTATGGCTACACCTTC. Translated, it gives CSSSSGPGGYGYTF.